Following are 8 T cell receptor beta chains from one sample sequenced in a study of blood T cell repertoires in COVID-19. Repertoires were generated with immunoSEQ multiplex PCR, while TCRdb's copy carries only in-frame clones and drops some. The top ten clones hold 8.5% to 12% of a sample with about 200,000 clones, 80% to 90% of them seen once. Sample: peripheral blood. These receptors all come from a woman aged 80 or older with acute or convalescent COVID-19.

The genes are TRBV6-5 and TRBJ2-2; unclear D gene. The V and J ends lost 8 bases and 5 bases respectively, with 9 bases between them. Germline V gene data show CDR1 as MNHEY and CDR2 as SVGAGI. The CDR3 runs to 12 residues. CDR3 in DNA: TGTGCCAGCCAATTTTCAACCGGGGAGCTGTTTTTT. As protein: CASQFSTGELFF.

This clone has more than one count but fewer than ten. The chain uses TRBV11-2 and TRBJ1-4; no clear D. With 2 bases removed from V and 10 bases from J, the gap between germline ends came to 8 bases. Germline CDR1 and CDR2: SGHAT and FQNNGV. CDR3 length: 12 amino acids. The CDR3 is CASSLSGGKLFF. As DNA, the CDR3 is TGTGCCAGCAGCTTAAGCGGAGGAAAACTGTTTTTT.

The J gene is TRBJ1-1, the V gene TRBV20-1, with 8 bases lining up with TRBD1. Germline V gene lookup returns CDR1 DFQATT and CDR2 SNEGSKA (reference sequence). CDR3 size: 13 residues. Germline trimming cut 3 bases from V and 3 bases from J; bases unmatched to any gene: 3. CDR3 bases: TGCAGTGCTAGTCAGGGGGCCTACACTGAAGCTTTCTTT. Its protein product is CSASQGAYTEAFF.

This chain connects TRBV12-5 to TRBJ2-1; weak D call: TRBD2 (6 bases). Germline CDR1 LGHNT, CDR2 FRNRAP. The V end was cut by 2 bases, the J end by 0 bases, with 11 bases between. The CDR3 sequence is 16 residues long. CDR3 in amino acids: CASGLRDSSSYNEQFF. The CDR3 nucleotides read TGTGCTAGTGGTTTGCGGGACTCAAGCTCCTACAATGAGCAGTTCTTC.

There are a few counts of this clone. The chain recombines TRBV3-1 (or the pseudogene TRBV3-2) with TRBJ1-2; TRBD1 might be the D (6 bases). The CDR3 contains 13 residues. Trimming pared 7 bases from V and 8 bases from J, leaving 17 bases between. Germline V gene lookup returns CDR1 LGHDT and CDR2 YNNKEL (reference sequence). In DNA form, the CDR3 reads TGTGCCAGCACGTTAAGGGGGGGAGACGGCTACACCTTC. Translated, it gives CASTLRGGDGYTF.

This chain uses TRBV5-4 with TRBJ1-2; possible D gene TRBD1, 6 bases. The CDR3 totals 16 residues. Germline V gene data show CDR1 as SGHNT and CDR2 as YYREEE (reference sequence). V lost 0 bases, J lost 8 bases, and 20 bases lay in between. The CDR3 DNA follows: TGTGCCAGCAGCTTGGAGTCACGCGAAAGGGGGAAAGGCTACACCTTC. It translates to CASSLESRERGKGYTF. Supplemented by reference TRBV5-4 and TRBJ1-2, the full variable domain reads ETGVTQSPTHLIKTRGQQVTLRCSSQSGHNTVSWYQQALGQGPQFIFQYYREEENGRGNFPPRFSGLQFPNYSSELNVNALELDDSALYLCASSLESRERGKGYTFGSGTRLTVV.

This CDR3 is CASSVLAGGGEQYF. The CDR3 DNA is TGTGCCAGCAGCGTACTAGCGGGAGGGGGCGAGCAGTACTTC. V gene TRBV9 combines with J gene TRBJ2-7; TRBD2 aligns across 12 bases. The ends lost 1 base at V and 6 bases at J; junction bases unmatched: 2. Germline assignment: CDR1 SGDLS and CDR2 YYNGEE. The CDR3 is made up of 14 amino acids.

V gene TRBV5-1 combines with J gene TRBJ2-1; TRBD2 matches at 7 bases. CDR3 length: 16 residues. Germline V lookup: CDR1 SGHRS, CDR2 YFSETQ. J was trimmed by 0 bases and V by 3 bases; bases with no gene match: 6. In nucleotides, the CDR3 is TGCGCCAGCAGCTCTCTAGCGGCCAGCTCCTACAATGAGCAGTTCTTC. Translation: CASSSLAASSYNEQFF.